The T cell receptor (beta chain) described here comes from a study of shared clonotypes between healthy human individuals. The study, taken as a whole, reports: Approximately 5% was the fraction of naive CD4 clonotypes found shared across several donors. Generally, naive subsets (rather than memory subsets) showed larger estimated richness. Despite large depth, rarefaction showed incomplete sorted-subset sequencing.

Using immunoSEQ multiplex PCR, the repertoire was profiled, and TCRdb retains in-frame clones only, with some absent. Among 2 million to 2.5 million clones listed, roughly 90% were seen once. The J segment lost 1 base and the V segment lost 5 bases, leaving 6 bases of the junction unmatched. Germline V CDR1 and CDR2: SGHTA, FQGTGA. The CDR3 covers 16 residues. Note on this clone: Its target is unknown.

Splitting of CD4+ cells produced CD45RA+ naive and CD45RA-negative memory subsets. Source material: naive CD4+ T cells from PBMCs. As for subset: CD45RA+ positively selected. This chain connects TRBV7-3 to TRBJ2-5, with TRBD2 identical over 11 bases. The receptor was derived from a man aged 18 to 29 in good health. Some clones in this sample may be carry-over from other donors' samples. CDR3 residues: CASSPGLAVLQETQYF. CDR3 nucleotides: TGTGCCAGCAGCCCGGGACTAGCGGTCCTCCAAGAGACCCAGTACTTC.